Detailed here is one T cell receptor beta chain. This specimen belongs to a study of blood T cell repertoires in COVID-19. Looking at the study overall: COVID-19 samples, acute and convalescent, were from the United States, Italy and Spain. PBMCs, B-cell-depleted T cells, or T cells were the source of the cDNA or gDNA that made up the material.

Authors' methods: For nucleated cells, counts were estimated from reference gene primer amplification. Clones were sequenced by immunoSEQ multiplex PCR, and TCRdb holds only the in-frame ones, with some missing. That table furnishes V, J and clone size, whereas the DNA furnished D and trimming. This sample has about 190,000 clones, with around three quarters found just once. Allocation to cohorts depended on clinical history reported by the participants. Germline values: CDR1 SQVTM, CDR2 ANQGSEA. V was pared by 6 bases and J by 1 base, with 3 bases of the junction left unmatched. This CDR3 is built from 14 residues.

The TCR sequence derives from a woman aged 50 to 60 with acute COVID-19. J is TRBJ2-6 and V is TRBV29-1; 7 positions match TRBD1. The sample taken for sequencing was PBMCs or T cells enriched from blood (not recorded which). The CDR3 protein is CSVETGSGANVLTF. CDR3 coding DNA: TGCAGCGTGGAGACAGGGTCTGGGGCCAACGTCCTGACTTTC.